The rows below give T cell receptor beta chains drawn from one sample of a study of T cell responses to AZD1222 COVID-19 vaccine. Using immunoSEQ multiplex PCR, the repertoire was profiled, and TCRdb retains in-frame clones only, with some absent. The sample holds 140,000 to 150,000 clones, roughly 80% seen once. The source material was peripheral blood, sampled on day 0 of MenACWY control vaccination. The receptors shown here come from an adult in good health. Both conserved end residues are part of each CDR3. D genes are given only for firm matches. The size of a clone is reported for some rows only, either as once, few or many, or as a class for expanded clones.

d_call	v_call	clone_size	j_call	cdr3_aa	cdr3_nt
NA	TRBV30	NA	TRBJ1-5	CAWNSQGDQPQHF	TGTGCCTGGAATAGCCAGGGTGATCAGCCCCAGCATTTT
NA	TRBV18	NA	TRBJ1-3	CASSPLPQGTGNTIYF	TGTGCCAGCTCACCACTTCCTCAGGGAACTGGAAACACCATATATTTT
TRBD1	TRBV27	NA	TRBJ2-2	CASSRTGGVTGELFF	TGTGCCAGCAGTCGGACAGGGGGTGTTACCGGGGAGCTGTTTTTT
NA	TRBV5-1	NA	TRBJ2-3	CASSLDREADTQYF	TGCGCCAGCAGCTTGGATAGGGAGGCAGATACGCAGTATTTT
TRBD1	TRBV7-2	once	TRBJ1-2	CASSTGQAAKGYTF	TGTGCCAGCAGCACAGGACAGGCGGCTAAAGGCTACACCTTC
TRBD1	TRBV6-5	NA	TRBJ1-5	CASSFTGVGNQPQHF	TGTGCCAGCAGTTTTACAGGGGTGGGCAATCAGCCCCAGCATTTT
TRBD2	TRBV10-2	NA	TRBJ2-3	CASSVGLAGPDTDTQYF	TGCGCCAGCAGTGTCGGACTAGCGGGCCCGGACACAGATACGCAGTATTTT
NA	TRBV29-1	NA	TRBJ2-2	CSVANAANPLAGELFF	TGCAGCGTTGCTAATGCAGCTAACCCGTTAGCCGGGGAGCTGTTTTTT
TRBD2	TRBV7-6	NA	TRBJ2-3	CASSLSLAGVAQTQYF	TGTGCCAGCAGCTTAAGTCTAGCGGGGGTCGCACAGACGCAGTATTTT
NA	TRBV15	NA	TRBJ1-3	CATSREWPGNTIYF	TGTGCCACCAGCAGAGAGTGGCCTGGAAACACCATATATTTT
TRBD1	TRBV27	many	TRBJ2-7	CACRKGTGAYEQYF	TGTGCCTGTCGAAAGGGGACAGGAGCCTACGAGCAGTACTTC
TRBD1	TRBV2	NA	TRBJ2-7	CASSEIGQGRGEQYF	TGTGCCAGCAGTGAAATTGGACAGGGGAGAGGCGAGCAGTACTTC
NA	TRBV5-1	NA	TRBJ1-1	CASSSTAGNTEAFF	TGCGCCAGCAGCTCCACGGCGGGGAACACTGAAGCTTTCTTT
NA	TRBV7-9	NA	TRBJ1-6	CASSRREGISPLHF	TGTGCCAGCAGCAGGAGGGAGGGGATATCACCCCTCCACTTT
TRBD2	TRBV7-6	NA	TRBJ2-5	CASSLLFGGGALQETQYF	TGTGCCAGCAGCTTACTCTTCGGCGGGGGGGCCTTGCAAGAGACCCAGTACTTC
NA	TRBV19	once	TRBJ1-1	CASSIHGGKLVDTEAFF	TGTGCCAGTAGTATACATGGGGGTAAGCTCGTGGACACTGAAGCTTTCTTT
TRBD2	TRBV7-8	NA	TRBJ2-1	CASSSSGGSFSYNEQFF	TGTGCCAGCAGCTCCTCCGGGGGGTCTTTCTCCTACAATGAGCAGTTCTTC
NA	TRBV30	NA	TRBJ1-6	CAWVRADDLGPLHF	TGTGCCTGGGTCCGGGCAGACGACCTAGGACCCCTCCACTTT
NA	TRBV5-1	few	TRBJ1-6	CASSLSGDNYSPLHF	TGCGCCAGCAGCTTGTCAGGGGACAATTATTCACCCCTCCACTTT
NA	TRBV6-4	NA	TRBJ1-4	CASTGPGDRGEKLFF	TGTGCCAGCACAGGCCCAGGGGATCGGGGAGAAAAACTGTTTTTT
NA	TRBV2	NA	TRBJ1-2	CASSEGGGGLYGYTF	TGTGCCAGCAGTGAAGGAGGTGGGGGGCTCTATGGCTACACCTTC
TRBD2	TRBV2	NA	TRBJ2-1	CASSALAGGGVNEQFF	TGTGCCAGCAGTGCCCTAGCGGGGGGCGGGGTCAATGAGCAGTTCTTC
TRBD1	TRBV18	NA	TRBJ1-2	CASSPRDRSYGYTF	TGTGCCAGCTCACCGAGGGACAGGTCCTATGGCTACACCTTC
NA	TRBV6-5	NA	TRBJ1-1	CASSYKGIGTEAFF	TGTGCCAGCAGTTACAAGGGGATCGGCACTGAAGCTTTCTTT
TRBD2	TRBV24-1	NA	TRBJ2-5	CATSDYKRGGRETQYF	TGTGCCACCAGTGATTACAAGCGGGGGGGCCGAGAGACCCAGTACTTC